A selection of T cell receptor beta chains follows, all from one sample in a study of shared clonotypes between healthy human individuals. TCRdb's copy holds only in-frame clones and misses some; the assay was immunoSEQ multiplex PCR. The sample shows about 2.1 million clones, just over 90% of them seen only once. Specimen: naive CD8+ T cells from PBMCs. These receptors originate from a man between 18 and 35 years old in good health. Some clones in this sample may be carry-over from other donors' samples. CDR3s include the opening cysteine and the closing phenylalanine or tryptophan. A D gene is named only where the DNA matches it firmly. Some rows mark clone size as missing; the rest say once, few, many or name a class of expanded clone.

V gene,clone size,D gene,J gene,CDR3 protein,CDR3 DNA
TRBV9,NA,NA,TRBJ1-2,CASSDARYGYTF,TGTGCCAGCAGCGACGCCCGCTATGGCTACACCTTC
TRBV28,NA,NA,TRBJ1-5,CASSLGGNSNQPQHF,TGTGCCAGCAGTCTGGGGGGGAATAGCAATCAGCCCCAGCATTTT
TRBV7-9,NA,NA,TRBJ2-1,CASSPLRGSSYNEQFF,TGTGCCAGCAGCCCCTTACGGGGGAGCTCCTACAATGAGCAGTTCTTC
TRBV27,NA,NA,TRBJ1-2,CASSPAGVKGYGYTF,TGTGCCAGCAGCCCCGCGGGGGTGAAGGGCTATGGCTACACCTTC
TRBV10-3,once,TRBD2,TRBJ2-1,CAAWGGSSYNEQFF,TGTGCCGCGTGGGGGGGAAGCTCCTACAATGAGCAGTTCTTC
TRBV28,NA,NA,TRBJ2-3,CASSLRKITDTQYF,TGTGCCAGCAGTTTAAGGAAAATCACAGATACGCAGTATTTT
TRBV7-8,NA,NA,TRBJ2-5,CATERGGRNQETQYF,TGTGCCACCGAGAGGGGGGGGAGAAACCAAGAGACCCAGTACTTC
TRBV6-1,NA,TRBD1,TRBJ2-1,CASSDTGGPYNEQFF,TGTGCCAGCAGTGATACAGGGGGCCCCTACAATGAGCAGTTCTTC
TRBV6-5,NA,NA,TRBJ2-2,CASTYVMGPGELFF,TGTGCCAGCACCTACGTGATGGGTCCCGGGGAGCTGTTTTTT
TRBV27,NA,NA,TRBJ1-6,CASTNGNSPLHF,TGTGCCAGCACAAATGGGAATTCACCCCTCCACTTT
TRBV27,NA,NA,TRBJ2-3,CASHGLKQGLSSTDTQYF,TGTGCCAGCCATGGGCTTAAACAGGGACTCAGTAGCACAGATACGCAGTATTTT
TRBV27,NA,TRBD1,TRBJ1-1,CASSFYDRVAEAFF,TGTGCCAGCAGTTTCTATGACAGGGTCGCTGAAGCTTTCTTT
TRBV6-1,NA,NA,TRBJ2-7,CASSEGGGVPYEQYF,TGTGCCAGCAGTGAAGGGGGGGGCGTCCCCTACGAGCAGTACTTC
TRBV11-2,NA,TRBD1,TRBJ1-1,CASSLGQGNTEAFF,TGTGCCAGCAGCTTGGGACAGGGTAACACTGAAGCTTTCTTT
TRBV4-3,NA,TRBD1,TRBJ1-1,CASSQVFDRVDTEAFF,TGCGCCAGCAGCCAAGTCTTCGACAGGGTCGACACTGAAGCTTTCTTT
TRBV4-2,NA,NA,TRBJ2-3,CASSQAPAYTDTQYF,TGTGCCAGCAGCCAAGCCCCGGCCTACACAGATACGCAGTATTTT
TRBV20-1,NA,NA,TRBJ1-1,CSARGEGKAFF,TGCAGTGCTAGAGGGGAGGGAAAAGCTTTCTTT
TRBV7-2,NA,NA,TRBJ2-3,CASSLAPSATDTQYF,TGTGCCAGCAGCTTAGCACCTAGCGCCACAGATACGCAGTATTTT
TRBV9,NA,NA,TRBJ2-1,CASSVGYSSYNEQFF,TGTGCCAGCAGCGTAGGCTACAGCTCCTACAATGAGCAGTTCTTC
TRBV27,NA,TRBD2,TRBJ2-7,CASSLTGTSGYEQYF,TGTGCCAGCAGTCTCACCGGGACTAGCGGCTACGAGCAGTACTTC
TRBV6-5,NA,NA,TRBJ2-7,CASSYAHEQYF,TGTGCCAGCAGTTACGCCCACGAGCAGTACTTC
TRBV28,NA,NA,TRBJ1-2,CASNLGSSGYTF,TGTGCCAGCAACCTCGGGTCCTCGGGCTACACCTTC
TRBV28,NA,TRBD2,TRBJ2-1,CASSITGLAGGNEQFF,TGTGCCAGCAGTATAACGGGACTAGCGGGAGGCAATGAGCAGTTCTTC
TRBV19,NA,NA,TRBJ2-1,CASSIGQTTYNEQFF,TGTGCCAGTAGTATAGGACAGACAACCTACAATGAGCAGTTCTTC
TRBV7-9,NA,NA,TRBJ2-7,CASSTSGLITYEQYF,TGTGCCAGCAGCACCTCGGGACTTATAACCTACGAGCAGTACTTC
TRBV4-1,NA,NA,TRBJ2-7,CASSQELHEQYF,TGCGCCAGCAGCCAAGAACTTCACGAGCAGTACTTC
TRBV29-1,NA,NA,TRBJ2-7,CSADIGEEQYF,TGCAGCGCGGACATCGGGGAAGAGCAGTACTTC
TRBV27,NA,NA,TRBJ1-6,CASSYPDPSPLHF,TGTGCCAGCAGTTACCCCGACCCGTCACCCCTCCACTTT
TRBV27,NA,NA,TRBJ2-2,CASSLLLTGELFF,TGTGCCAGCAGTTTATTATTAACCGGGGAGCTGTTTTTT
TRBV16,NA,NA,TRBJ2-7,CASSPPLNYEQYF,TGTGCCAGCAGCCCCCCTCTGAACTACGAGCAGTACTTC
TRBV27,NA,TRBD2,TRBJ2-1,CASSSPAGTSYNEQFF,TGTGCCAGCAGTTCACCAGCGGGAACCTCCTACAATGAGCAGTTCTTC
TRBV5-4,NA,TRBD1,TRBJ2-7,CASSFYRGSSYEQYF,TGTGCCAGCAGCTTTTACAGGGGGAGCTCCTACGAGCAGTACTTC
TRBV5-1,NA,TRBD1,TRBJ1-1,CASSEDRGNTEAFF,TGCGCCAGCAGCGAGGACAGGGGGAACACTGAAGCTTTCTTT
TRBV30,NA,NA,TRBJ2-6,CAWNGGTGANVLTF,TGTGCCTGGAATGGCGGAACTGGGGCCAACGTCCTGACTTTC
TRBV7-6,NA,NA,TRBJ2-5,CASSSLRDVETQYF,TGTGCCAGCAGCTCACTGAGGGACGTGGAGACCCAGTACTTC
TRBV15,few,NA,TRBJ2-4,CATSRPGVGFEGENIQYF,TGTGCCACCAGCAGACCTGGGGTTGGGTTCGAGGGGGAAAACATTCAGTACTTC
TRBV5-4,NA,TRBD2,TRBJ2-1,CASSPPGLAGGNEQFF,TGTGCCAGCAGCCCCCCGGGACTAGCGGGAGGCAATGAGCAGTTCTTC
TRBV2,few,NA,TRBJ1-5,CASTRGGGNQPQHF,TGTGCCAGCACCAGAGGAGGGGGCAATCAGCCCCAGCATTTT
TRBV6-6,once,NA,TRBJ1-2,CASSYSGRDPNGYTF,TGTGCCAGCAGTTACTCGGGCAGGGACCCCAATGGCTACACCTTC
TRBV19,NA,TRBD1,TRBJ2-7,CASSARDRSYEQYF,TGTGCCAGTAGTGCCCGGGACAGGTCCTACGAGCAGTACTTC
TRBV15,NA,NA,TRBJ2-7,CATSREGGYEQYF,TGTGCCACCAGCAGAGAAGGCGGCTACGAGCAGTACTTC
TRBV13,NA,NA,TRBJ2-7,CASSLRAGRIYEQYF,TGTGCCAGCAGCTTAAGGGCGGGTAGGATTTACGAGCAGTACTTC
TRBV7-9,NA,TRBD2,TRBJ2-3,CASSSTSGRILGPDTQYF,TGTGCCAGCAGCTCTACTAGCGGGAGGATCCTAGGCCCAGATACGCAGTATTTT
TRBV6-5,NA,NA,TRBJ2-3,CASSYLAASTDTQYF,TGTGCCAGCAGTTACCTGGCGGCTAGCACAGATACGCAGTATTTT
TRBV2,NA,TRBD2,TRBJ2-5,CASSAPNLSGGIETQYF,TGTGCCAGCAGTGCCCCGAATCTTTCGGGAGGGATCGAGACCCAGTACTTC
TRBV11-2,NA,TRBD2,TRBJ2-2,CASSSILATNTGELFF,TGTGCCAGCAGTTCAATACTAGCGACGAACACCGGGGAGCTGTTTTTT
TRBV27,NA,NA,TRBJ2-7,CASSLGLTYEQYF,TGTGCCAGCAGTTTAGGCCTGACCTACGAGCAGTACTTC
TRBV25-1,NA,TRBD2,TRBJ2-7,CASSPRGELAYEQYF,TGTGCCAGCAGTCCCCGGGGCGAACTAGCGTACGAGCAGTACTTC
TRBV7-9,NA,NA,TRBJ1-5,CASSSAGDQPQHF,TGTGCCAGCAGCTCGGCAGGGGATCAGCCCCAGCATTTT
TRBV10-2,NA,NA,TRBJ2-5,CASSDPLITTGSQETQYF,TGCGCCAGCAGTGATCCCTTAATAACGACAGGCTCCCAAGAGACCCAGTACTTC
TRBV6-1,NA,TRBD1,TRBJ2-7,CASSVDRAGYEQYF,TGTGCCAGCAGTGTGGACAGGGCGGGCTACGAGCAGTACTTC
TRBV4-1,NA,NA,TRBJ2-6,CASSHMGGPSGANVLTF,TGCGCCAGCAGCCATATGGGGGGCCCCTCTGGGGCCAACGTCCTGACTTTC
TRBV1,NA,NA,TRBJ2-2,CTSSQGTGELFF,TGCACCAGCAGCCAAGGAACCGGGGAGCTGTTTTTT
TRBV28,NA,NA,TRBJ2-7,CASSFINEQYF,TGTGCCAGCAGTTTCATAAACGAGCAGTACTTC
TRBV6-5,NA,TRBD2,TRBJ2-5,CASTHAGGRGETQYF,TGTGCCAGCACCCACGCGGGGGGACGAGGAGAGACCCAGTACTTC
TRBV28,NA,TRBD1,TRBJ1-1,CASSRAGTGISPEAFF,TGTGCCAGCAGCCGTGCCGGGACAGGGATAAGTCCTGAAGCTTTCTTT
TRBV4-3,NA,TRBD2,TRBJ2-3,CASSQAPGLAGGPYF,TGCGCCAGCAGCCAGGCGCCGGGACTAGCGGGAGGGCCGTATTTT
TRBV28,NA,TRBD1,TRBJ1-2,CASSLLGQGKDYGYTF,TGTGCCAGCAGTTTATTGGGACAGGGAAAGGACTATGGCTACACCTTC
TRBV5-1,NA,NA,TRBJ1-3,CASSFQTSGNTIYF,TGCGCCAGCAGCTTTCAGACCTCTGGAAACACCATATATTTT
TRBV9,NA,TRBD1,TRBJ1-3,CASSVPRDSIDSGNTIYF,TGTGCCAGCAGCGTACCCCGGGACAGCATTGACTCTGGAAACACCATATATTTT